This TCR beta chain comes out of a study of CD8 T cells in ankylosing spondylitis. Notes on the study in general: There was a TCR beta motif, made of roughly eight highly homologous variants, that appeared characteristic of ankylosing spondylitis blood. Reports of some motif variants in reactive arthritis synovial fluid and blood predate this one.

Germline V gene lookup returns CDR1 LGHDT and CDR2 YNNKEL (reference sequence). The V gene end was trimmed by 4 bases and the J gene end by 1 base; junction bases not matched to a gene: 8. The CDR3 loop spans 16 amino acids. TCRdb reprocessed the 5' RACE reads with MiXCR, giving one entry per CDR3 protein. Of some 340,000 distinct CDR3 sequences in the sample, 14% to 15% are singletons; the top ten hold less than 1.1%. This clonotype has only a few counts. The antigen remains unidentified. The sample comprised blood, either unsorted or a sorted T cell fraction (not recorded which). The TCR sequence derives from a male donor with ankylosing spondylitis or in good health (not recorded which). V gene TRBV3-1 combines with J gene TRBJ2-3; 7 nucleotides agree with TRBD2. The CDR3 sequence: CASSPRRLAGTDTQYF. CDR3 nucleotide sequence: TGTGCCAGCAGCCCGAGGCGGCTAGCGGGCACAGATACGCAGTATTTT.